This T cell receptor (beta chain) was sequenced in a study of OX40 agonist ivuxolimab in advanced cancers. Study-level information: Administration of intravenous ivuxolimab to patients occurred every 2 weeks at 0.01 to 10 mg/kg. Dose-escalation cases comprised hepatocellular carcinoma, melanoma, renal cell or head and neck cancer. Whole-study findings and limits: Expanded clones were, on average, more numerous among CD8+ T cells than CD4+.

Remarks on this clone: The target antigen is unknown.

Samples of blood were obtained at baseline, on cycle 4 day 1, and on cycle 7 day 1. TCRdb keeps only in-frame clones here, not all; method: immunoSEQ multiplex PCR. In the table there are 50,000 to 70,000 clones, over 80% of which are singletons. Germline V gene data show CDR1 as SGHRS and CDR2 as YFSETQ. This CDR3 contains 17 residues. V dropped 2 bases and J dropped 0 bases, with 12 bases sitting between them. This sequence was found in an adult with an advanced solid tumor such as melanoma, head and neck, liver or kidney cancer. The chain uses TRBV5-1 and TRBJ2-6, with a possible D match to TRBD1 (6 bases). This specimen was CD4+ or CD8+ T cells sorted from blood, taken in a trial of the OX40 agonist ivuxolimab. In nucleotides, the CDR3 is TGCGCCAGCAGCTTAGACAGGCTCTCCTCTGGGGCCAACGTCCTGACTTTC. Protein sequence: CASSLDRLSSGANVLTF.